This entry concerns a single T cell receptor (beta chain). This entry is derived from a study of blood T cell repertoires in COVID-19. Study summary: PBMCs, B-cell-depleted T cells, or T cells provided the cDNA or gDNA that made up the material.

Only in-frame clones appear in the TCRdb table, and some are missing; sequencing was by immunoSEQ multiplex PCR. Among approximately 150,000 clones listed, 70% to 90% were seen once. The sequencing input was peripheral blood. The sequence derives from a human donor with acute or convalescent COVID-19. The donor label of this sample is uncertain.

CDR3 loop: CASSLPGEDTQYF. The CDR3 nucleotides are TGTGCCAGCAGCTTACCGGGGGAAGATACGCAGTATTTT. This sequence joins TRBV7-2 and TRBJ2-3; TRBD2 might be the D (6 bases). V was trimmed by 2 bases and J by 5 bases, leaving 8 bases between them. Germline V gene lookup returns CDR1 SGHTA and CDR2 FQGNSA. CDR3 length equals 13 residues.